This T cell receptor beta chain was identified during a study of T cell responses to AZD1222 COVID-19 vaccine. Profiled with immunoSEQ multiplex PCR; TCRdb holds only in-frame clones, not every one. The sample has 150,000 to 200,000 clones; more than 80% are singletons. The study's findings and limits: Repertoire sampling happened only post peak T cell response.

The CDR3 consists of 14 residues. With 6 bases removed from V and 10 bases from J, the gap between germline ends came to 19 bases. The germline CDR1 and CDR2 sequences are KGHSH and LQKENI. A word on this clone: Antigen unknown.

The chain combines TRBV18 with TRBJ2-1; tentatively, D is TRBD1 or TRBD2 (5 bases each). The starting material was peripheral blood, obtained on day 0 of AZD1222 vaccination. This TCR was sampled from an adult in good health. CDR3: CASSPPGRRSEQFF. As DNA, the CDR3 is TGTGCCAGCTCCCCTCCGGGACGAAGGTCGGAGCAGTTCTTC.